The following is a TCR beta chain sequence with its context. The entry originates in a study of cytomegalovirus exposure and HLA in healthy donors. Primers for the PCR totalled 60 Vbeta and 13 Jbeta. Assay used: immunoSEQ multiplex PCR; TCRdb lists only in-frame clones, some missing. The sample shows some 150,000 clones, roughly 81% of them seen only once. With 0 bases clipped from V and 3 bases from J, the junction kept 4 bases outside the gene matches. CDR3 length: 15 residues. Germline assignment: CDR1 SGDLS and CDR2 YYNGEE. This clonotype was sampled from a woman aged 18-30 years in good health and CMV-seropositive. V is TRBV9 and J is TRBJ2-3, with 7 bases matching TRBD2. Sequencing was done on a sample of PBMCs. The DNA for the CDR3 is TGTGCCAGCAGCGTAGTGGACGGGGGGACAGATACGCAGTATTTT. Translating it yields CASSVVDGGTDTQYF.